A selection of T cell receptor beta chains follows, all from one sample in a study of control samples from healthy donors and cancer patients. TCRdb's table, derived via immunoSEQ multiplex PCR, lists solely in-frame clones and lacks some. Seen here are approximately 59,000 clones, 87% observed once, and the top ten hold about 12%. The sequenced material came from PBMCs. The receptors were sampled from a woman between 55 and 75 years old with lung cancer. Both conserved end residues are part of each CDR3. The order of the fields is clone size, J gene, D gene, V gene, CDR3 DNA, CDR3 protein. The D gene is left open where the match is weak. Rows give clone size only sometimes, using once, few, many, or a class for an expanded clone.

size: NA; J: TRBJ2-3; D: TRBD1; V: TRBV9; DNA: TGTGCCAGCACCCGGGACAGGGTGACAGATACGCAGTATTTT; CDR3: CASTRDRVTDTQYF
size: NA; J: TRBJ2-7; D: TRBD2; V: TRBV7-3; DNA: TGTGCCAGCAGCTTAATCGGGGGGAGCTCCTACGAGCAGTACTTC; CDR3: CASSLIGGSSYEQYF
size: NA; J: TRBJ2-3; D: TRBD2; V: TRBV7-3; DNA: TGTGCCAGCAGCTTTACTAGCGGCACAGATACGCAGTATTTT; CDR3: CASSFTSGTDTQYF
size: once; J: TRBJ1-1; D: TRBD1; V: TRBV28; DNA: TGTGCCAGCAGTTTAGCACGGACAGGGAACGATGAAGCTTTCTTT; CDR3: CASSLARTGNDEAFF
size: NA; J: TRBJ1-4; D: NA; V: TRBV7-9; DNA: TGTGCCAGCAGCTTAGGGGGGGAGGCTAATGAAAAACTGTTTTTT; CDR3: CASSLGGEANEKLFF
size: NA; J: TRBJ2-2; D: NA; V: TRBV5-6; DNA: TGTGCCAGCAGCTTGGCCCCTTCAGGAACCGGGGAGCTGTTTTTT; CDR3: CASSLAPSGTGELFF
size: NA; J: TRBJ1-1; D: NA; V: TRBV25-1; DNA: TGTGCCAGCAGTGAATCGGTGGGGGGGGATCAAGCTTTCTTT; CDR3: CASSESVGGDQAFF
size: NA; J: TRBJ1-2; D: NA; V: TRBV4-2; DNA: TGTGCCAGCAGCCAAGATCGGAGTTATGGCTACACCTTC; CDR3: CASSQDRSYGYTF
size: NA; J: TRBJ1-5; D: NA; V: TRBV28; DNA: TGTGCCGGGAGCGTGGGGGGCTCTCAGCCCCAGCATTTT; CDR3: CAGSVGGSQPQHF
size: NA; J: TRBJ2-5; D: NA; V: TRBV6-1; DNA: TGTGCCAGCAGTGAAGCAGCTGGGTCCCAAGAGACCCAGTACTTC; CDR3: CASSEAAGSQETQYF
size: NA; J: TRBJ1-1; D: NA; V: TRBV7-2; DNA: TGTGCCAGCAGCTTAAGATCCGGGGGTAGCACTGAAGCTTTCTTT; CDR3: CASSLRSGGSTEAFF
size: NA; J: TRBJ2-7; D: TRBD2; V: TRBV27; DNA: TGTGCCAGCAGCCCCCGACTAGCGGGAGACGCCTACGAGCAGTACTTC; CDR3: CASSPRLAGDAYEQYF
size: NA; J: TRBJ1-1; D: TRBD1; V: TRBV10-1; DNA: TGCGCCAGCAGCACAGGGGGCACTGAAGCTTTCTTT; CDR3: CASSTGGTEAFF
size: NA; J: TRBJ1-5; D: TRBD1; V: TRBV19; DNA: TGTGCCAGTACTACCGGGACAGGGGTAGACGGGAATCAGCCCCAGCATTTT; CDR3: CASTTGTGVDGNQPQHF
size: NA; J: TRBJ2-1; D: TRBD2; V: TRBV9; DNA: TGTGCCAGCAGCGTAGGGCCCGGGACTACGTATGAGCAGTTCTTC; CDR3: CASSVGPGTTYEQFF
size: NA; J: TRBJ1-2; D: NA; V: TRBV5-6; DNA: TGTGCCAGCAGGGCCGGGTCCGCCCGCTACACCTTC; CDR3: CASRAGSARYTF
size: NA; J: TRBJ2-3; D: TRBD2; V: TRBV24-1; DNA: TGTGCCACCAGTGACCCTGGGTGGCGGGAGGGAGGCACAGATACGCAGTATTTT; CDR3: CATSDPGWREGGTDTQYF
size: once; J: TRBJ1-5; D: NA; V: TRBV10-2; DNA: TGCGCCAGCAGTGGGACCGTAAATCAGCCCCAGCATTTT; CDR3: CASSGTVNQPQHF
size: few; J: TRBJ2-5; D: TRBD1; V: TRBV5-1; DNA: TGCGCCAGCAGCGCAGGGACAGGGGGGTACCAAGAGACCCAGTACTTC; CDR3: CASSAGTGGYQETQYF
size: few; J: TRBJ1-2; D: NA; V: TRBV3-1/TRBV3-2; DNA: TGTGCCAGCAGCCAAGATTCCAGACAGTCTAACTATGGCTACACCTTC; CDR3: CASSQDSRQSNYGYTF
size: few; J: TRBJ1-4; D: NA; V: TRBV3-1/TRBV3-2; DNA: TGTGCCAGCAGCCAAGGGGTTGAAAAACTGTTTTTT; CDR3: CASSQGVEKLFF
size: once; J: TRBJ1-4; D: NA; V: TRBV28; DNA: TGTGCCAGCAGTTTATTATCCGGGAAGGTTGAAAAACTGTTTTTT; CDR3: CASSLLSGKVEKLFF
size: once; J: TRBJ2-3; D: NA; V: TRBV5-4; DNA: TGTGCCAGCAGCCCTTCCGGGATAACCACAGATACGCAGTATTTT; CDR3: CASSPSGITTDTQYF
size: NA; J: TRBJ1-2; D: NA; V: TRBV27; DNA: TGTGCCAGCAGTTCGGCAGGGTTGGACTATGGCTACACCTTC; CDR3: CASSSAGLDYGYTF
size: NA; J: TRBJ1-1; D: NA; V: TRBV4-1; DNA: TGCGCCAGCAACCTTAACACAGGTAACTTTAACACTGAAGCTTTCTTT; CDR3: CASNLNTGNFNTEAFF
size: NA; J: TRBJ2-1; D: NA; V: TRBV19; DNA: TGTGCCAGTAGTATAGTCAGCAACAATGAGCAGTTCTTC; CDR3: CASSIVSNNEQFF
size: NA; J: TRBJ2-3; D: TRBD2; V: TRBV5-4; DNA: TGTGCCAGCAGCGTTGAGCGGGAGAGGGATACGCAGTATTTT; CDR3: CASSVERERDTQYF
size: NA; J: TRBJ2-6; D: NA; V: TRBV27; DNA: TGTGCCAGCAGTTTTAGCGGCAGGGAGGATCTCGGGGCCAACGTCCTGACTTTC; CDR3: CASSFSGREDLGANVLTF
size: NA; J: TRBJ2-7; D: TRBD1; V: TRBV7-8; DNA: TGTGCCAGCAGCTTCATGACAGGGGCGACCTACGAGCAGTACTTC; CDR3: CASSFMTGATYEQYF
size: NA; J: TRBJ1-1; D: TRBD1; V: TRBV7-8; DNA: TGTGCCAGCAGCCAGGGGGCGCAGACTGAAGCTTTCTTT; CDR3: CASSQGAQTEAFF
size: NA; J: TRBJ2-3; D: TRBD2; V: TRBV11-2; DNA: TGTGCCAGCAGCGATAGCGGGAGCGGCGCAGATACGCAGTATTTT; CDR3: CASSDSGSGADTQYF
size: NA; J: TRBJ1-3; D: NA; V: TRBV6-5; DNA: TGTGCCAGCATACAGGGAAGGGTCTCTGGAAACACCATATATTTT; CDR3: CASIQGRVSGNTIYF
size: NA; J: TRBJ1-3; D: NA; V: TRBV20-1; DNA: TGCAGTGCTAGTTGGGCAGTCTCTGGAAACACCATATATTTT; CDR3: CSASWAVSGNTIYF
size: NA; J: TRBJ1-2; D: TRBD1; V: TRBV6-5; DNA: TGTGCCAGCAGCCGCGGGACAGGGGGCGCGAATGGCTACACCTTC; CDR3: CASSRGTGGANGYTF
size: NA; J: TRBJ2-3; D: NA; V: TRBV5-1; DNA: TGCGCCAGCAGCTTGGACGGGCAGCTACACACAGATACGCAGTATTTT; CDR3: CASSLDGQLHTDTQYF
size: once; J: TRBJ2-3; D: NA; V: TRBV3-1/TRBV3-2; DNA: TGTGCCAGCAGCCAAGAAGGCGCTACGCAGTATTTT; CDR3: CASSQEGATQYF
size: NA; J: TRBJ2-7; D: NA; V: TRBV28; DNA: TGTGCCAGCAGTTTCCCTAGTCTCGGCGAGCAGTACTTC; CDR3: CASSFPSLGEQYF
size: NA; J: TRBJ2-1; D: TRBD2; V: TRBV6-5; DNA: TGTGCCAGCAAGACTAGCGGGACCACTTGGCAGTTCTTC; CDR3: CASKTSGTTWQFF
size: NA; J: TRBJ2-7; D: NA; V: TRBV6-5; DNA: TGTGCCAGCAGGGGGCCTAACTCCTACGAGCAGTACTTC; CDR3: CASRGPNSYEQYF
size: once; J: TRBJ1-1; D: TRBD1; V: TRBV5-1; DNA: TGCGCCAGCAGCTCCCAGGCAGGGGGTTTGAACACTGAAGCTTTCTTT; CDR3: CASSSQAGGLNTEAFF
size: once; J: TRBJ1-1; D: NA; V: TRBV2; DNA: TGTGCCAGCAGTGATGGGCGGGTTGCTGAAGCTTTCTTT; CDR3: CASSDGRVAEAFF
size: NA; J: TRBJ2-1; D: NA; V: TRBV7-3; DNA: TGTGCCAGCAGCTTAATGGCTAGCTCCTACAATGAGCAGTTCTTC; CDR3: CASSLMASSYNEQFF
size: NA; J: TRBJ2-2; D: NA; V: TRBV19; DNA: TGTGCCAGTAGTATAGACCGCCTGGCAAACACCGGGGAGCTGTTTTTT; CDR3: CASSIDRLANTGELFF
size: NA; J: TRBJ2-7; D: NA; V: TRBV19; DNA: TGTGCCAGTAGTGCCCCCGGTGACAGCAACTCCTACGAGCAGTACTTC; CDR3: CASSAPGDSNSYEQYF
size: NA; J: TRBJ1-1; D: NA; V: TRBV6-5; DNA: TGTGCCAGCAACAGGGAGACTGGGAACACTGAAGCTTTCTTT; CDR3: CASNRETGNTEAFF
size: NA; J: TRBJ1-1; D: NA; V: TRBV25-1; DNA: TGTGCCAGCAGCGGGGTTGGGGTAAGTGTGAACACTGAAGCTTTCTTT; CDR3: CASSGVGVSVNTEAFF
size: NA; J: TRBJ2-7; D: NA; V: TRBV6-1; DNA: TGTGCCAGCAGTGACCAGGCGGTCGGCGAGCAGTACTTC; CDR3: CASSDQAVGEQYF
size: NA; J: TRBJ2-5; D: NA; V: TRBV19; DNA: TGTGCCAGTAGTAAGGACGGAGAAGAGACCCAGTACTTC; CDR3: CASSKDGEETQYF
size: NA; J: TRBJ1-1; D: NA; V: TRBV7-9; DNA: TGTGCCAGCAGCTTCCAGGGACCTGAAGCTTTCTTT; CDR3: CASSFQGPEAFF
size: NA; J: TRBJ2-2; D: TRBD1; V: TRBV27; DNA: TGTGCCAGCAGTCGTAACCCCGGAGAGACAGGGTGGGGGACCGGGGAGCTGTTTTTT; CDR3: CASSRNPGETGWGTGELFF
size: NA; J: TRBJ1-4; D: NA; V: TRBV28; DNA: TGTGCCAGCAGCCCTGGGGACGGGGGGCGGTATGAAAAACTGTTTTTT; CDR3: CASSPGDGGRYEKLFF
size: NA; J: TRBJ1-5; D: NA; V: TRBV7-8; DNA: TGTGCCAGCAGCTTAGACCCGGGGGGCAATCAGCCCCAGCATTTT; CDR3: CASSLDPGGNQPQHF
size: once; J: TRBJ1-1; D: NA; V: TRBV30; DNA: TGTGCCTGGAGTGCGCTAGGGAGGAACACTGAAGCTTTCTTT; CDR3: CAWSALGRNTEAFF
size: NA; J: TRBJ2-2; D: NA; V: TRBV28; DNA: TGTGCCAGCAGTTTATATTCTAGGGGGACCGGGGAGCTGTTTTTT; CDR3: CASSLYSRGTGELFF
size: NA; J: TRBJ2-3; D: NA; V: TRBV9; DNA: TGTGCCAGCAGCGTAGGAGTGGGCGCGGGGTCCACAGATACGCAGTATTTT; CDR3: CASSVGVGAGSTDTQYF
size: NA; J: TRBJ2-7; D: NA; V: TRBV21-1; DNA: TGTGCCAGCAGCCACCGGGACAGGGGGCCTGGTCCCTACGAGCAGTACTTC; CDR3: CASSHRDRGPGPYEQYF
size: few; J: TRBJ1-1; D: NA; V: TRBV18; DNA: TGTGCCAGCCGCGCCGGGCGGATGAACACTGAAGCTTTCTTT; CDR3: CASRAGRMNTEAFF
size: NA; J: TRBJ1-1; D: TRBD1; V: TRBV5-1; DNA: TGCGCCAGCAGCTCGGGACAGTTGAACACTGAAGCTTTCTTT; CDR3: CASSSGQLNTEAFF